Listed below are T cell receptor beta chains from one sample, sequenced in a study of blood T cells in healthy people across ages. TCRdb independently ran MiXCR on the 5' RACE reads; one entry per CDR3 protein. The sample consists of approximately 600,000 distinct CDR3 sequences, 58% of them appearing once. The sequenced sample consisted of blood. Receptors were obtained from a man aged 60-69 years in good health. The CDR3 runs from the conserved cysteine through the conserved F or W. Fields, in order: D gene, V gene, J gene, clone size, CDR3 DNA, CDR3 protein. The D gene is left open where the match is weak. Clone size is given for some rows only: seen once, a few or many times, or a class if the clone is expanded.

D gene: TRBD2; V gene: TRBV7-6; J gene: TRBJ2-7; clone size: once; CDR3 DNA: TGTGCCAGCAGCTTAGGTAGCGGGGGGACCTCCTACGAGCAGTACTTC; CDR3 protein: CASSLGSGGTSYEQYF
D gene: TRBD2; V gene: TRBV10-3; J gene: TRBJ2-7; clone size: .; CDR3 DNA: TGTGCCATCAGTCCCGGAGGCGGGGGTGGTCCTGGAATTATTGCCTACGAGCAGTACTTC; CDR3 protein: CAISPGGGGGPGIIAYEQYF
D gene: .; V gene: TRBV6-5; J gene: TRBJ2-7; clone size: .; CDR3 DNA: TGTGCCAGCAGTTACGACAGCTTTTCCTACGAGCAGTACTTC; CDR3 protein: CASSYDSFSYEQYF
D gene: TRBD1; V gene: TRBV5-1; J gene: TRBJ2-5; clone size: .; CDR3 DNA: TGCGCCAGCAGCTTGTTCGACAGGGCTTCCCAAGAGACCCAGTACTTC; CDR3 protein: CASSLFDRASQETQYF
D gene: .; V gene: TRBV29-1; J gene: TRBJ2-5; clone size: .; CDR3 DNA: TGCAGCGTGGCCATGCGGGCTGGGCAGGAAGAGACCCAGTACTTC; CDR3 protein: CSVAMRAGQEETQYF
D gene: .; V gene: TRBV6-2/TRBV6-3; J gene: TRBJ2-6; clone size: .; CDR3 DNA: TGTGCCAGCAGTTACCCGTTCGGCTCTGGGGCCAACGTCCTGACTTTC; CDR3 protein: CASSYPFGSGANVLTF
D gene: .; V gene: TRBV29-1; J gene: TRBJ2-5; clone size: once; CDR3 DNA: TGCAGCGTTGAAGATAGGGCAACTCGTGGGACCCAGTACTTC; CDR3 protein: CSVEDRATRGTQYF
D gene: .; V gene: TRBV12-3/TRBV12-4; J gene: TRBJ1-5; clone size: once; CDR3 DNA: TGTGCCAGCAGTCCGGACGGAGCAATCAAGCCCCAGCATTTT; CDR3 protein: CASSPDGAIKPQHF
D gene: .; V gene: TRBV20-1; J gene: TRBJ2-1; clone size: few; CDR3 DNA: TGCAGTGCTCGGAGGCCACCCCCGGGTGAGCAGTTCTTC; CDR3 protein: CSARRPPPGEQFF
D gene: .; V gene: TRBV20-1; J gene: TRBJ1-1; clone size: .; CDR3 DNA: TGCAATGCTAGAGATCCCGCCAGGGTCACTGAAGCTTTCTTT; CDR3 protein: CNARDPARVTEAFF
D gene: .; V gene: TRBV12-3/TRBV12-4; J gene: TRBJ2-3; clone size: .; CDR3 DNA: TGTGCCAGCAGTTGGGGTACTACCAGCACAGATACGCAGTATTTT; CDR3 protein: CASSWGTTSTDTQYF
D gene: .; V gene: TRBV5-1; J gene: TRBJ2-7; clone size: once; CDR3 DNA: TGCGCCAGCAGCTTGGGTACAGTGACCCTAAACGAGCAGTACTTC; CDR3 protein: CASSLGTVTLNEQYF
D gene: .; V gene: TRBV5-1; J gene: TRBJ1-1; clone size: .; CDR3 DNA: TGCGCCAGCAGCTTTTGGGCAATGAACACTGAAGCTTTCTTT; CDR3 protein: CASSFWAMNTEAFF
D gene: .; V gene: TRBV7-8; J gene: TRBJ1-5; clone size: once; CDR3 DNA: TGTGCCAGCAGCTTAGACCTTGCTGGGGGGGCTCCCAATCAGCCCCAGCATTTT; CDR3 protein: CASSLDLAGGAPNQPQHF
D gene: TRBD1; V gene: TRBV15; J gene: TRBJ1-6; clone size: once; CDR3 DNA: TGTGCCACCAGCAGAGACGGACAGGGGTTGGGATCACCCCTCCACTTT; CDR3 protein: CATSRDGQGLGSPLHF
D gene: TRBD2; V gene: TRBV4-2; J gene: TRBJ2-6; clone size: .; CDR3 DNA: TGTGCCAGCAGCCAAGAGGTAGCGGGACCCTCTGGGGCCAACGTCCTGACTTTC; CDR3 protein: CASSQEVAGPSGANVLTF
D gene: .; V gene: TRBV3-1; J gene: TRBJ2-1; clone size: .; CDR3 DNA: TGTGCCAGCAGCCAAGATGGGGGGGCGATCAATGAGCAGTTCTTC; CDR3 protein: CASSQDGGAINEQFF
D gene: .; V gene: TRBV6-1; J gene: TRBJ2-1; clone size: .; CDR3 DNA: TGTGCCACCAGTGACGCAAGCTCCTACAATGAGCAGTTCTTC; CDR3 protein: CATSDASSYNEQFF
D gene: TRBD2; V gene: TRBV20-1; J gene: TRBJ2-5; clone size: .; CDR3 DNA: TGCAGTCTTACAAGGCGGGGGGAGACCCAGTACTTC; CDR3 protein: CSLTRRGETQYF
D gene: TRBD2; V gene: TRBV3-1; J gene: TRBJ2-6; clone size: .; CDR3 DNA: TGTGCCAGCGGTCGACTAGCTCGGGTGAGCTCTGGGGCCAACGTCCTGACTTTC; CDR3 protein: CASGRLARVSSGANVLTF
D gene: .; V gene: TRBV4-1; J gene: TRBJ2-1; clone size: .; CDR3 DNA: TGCGCCAGCAGGCGTCCCCACGGTGGTGAGCAGTTCTTC; CDR3 protein: CASRRPHGGEQFF
D gene: TRBD2; V gene: TRBV6-5; J gene: TRBJ2-7; clone size: .; CDR3 DNA: TGTGCCAGCAGCCCGAGCGGGGGGCCCTCCTACGAGCAGTACTTC; CDR3 protein: CASSPSGGPSYEQYF
D gene: .; V gene: TRBV21-1; J gene: TRBJ2-1; clone size: .; CDR3 DNA: TGTGCCGGGAAGATTCGATGGGCAGGGGGTGAAGATGAGCAGTTCTTC; CDR3 protein: CAGKIRWAGGEDEQFF
D gene: TRBD2; V gene: TRBV4-2; J gene: TRBJ2-3; clone size: once; CDR3 DNA: TGTGCCAGCAGCCAAGTTTACGGGGGGGCCCCAGATACGCAGTATTTT; CDR3 protein: CASSQVYGGAPDTQYF
D gene: .; V gene: TRBV20-1; J gene: TRBJ2-5; clone size: few; CDR3 DNA: TGCAGTGCTAGAGATAGTTCGATGGGGGGAGAGACCCAGTACTTC; CDR3 protein: CSARDSSMGGETQYF
D gene: TRBD2; V gene: TRBV3-1; J gene: TRBJ2-7; clone size: .; CDR3 DNA: TGTGCCAGCAGCCCCCGGGGGGACCCGGCGTACGAGCAGTACTTC; CDR3 protein: CASSPRGDPAYEQYF
D gene: .; V gene: TRBV7-6; J gene: TRBJ2-6; clone size: few; CDR3 DNA: TGTGCCAGCAGCCGACTAGGGTCCTCTGGGGCCAACGTCCTGACTTTC; CDR3 protein: CASSRLGSSGANVLTF
D gene: .; V gene: TRBV15; J gene: TRBJ2-5; clone size: .; CDR3 DNA: TGTGCCACCAGCAGAGATCGGGCTAAAGAGACCCAGTACTTC; CDR3 protein: CATSRDRAKETQYF
D gene: .; V gene: TRBV20-1; J gene: TRBJ1-1; clone size: few; CDR3 DNA: TGCAGTGCTTTTCCTCGCACTGAAGCTTTCTTT; CDR3 protein: CSAFPRTEAFF
D gene: TRBD1; V gene: TRBV12-5; J gene: TRBJ1-1; clone size: .; CDR3 DNA: TGTGCTAGTGCCACTGCGACAGGGCGGTCTGAAGCTTTCTTT; CDR3 protein: CASATATGRSEAFF
D gene: .; V gene: TRBV20-1; J gene: TRBJ1-2; clone size: few; CDR3 DNA: TGCAGTGCTAGAGAGCCGGGGGCCTATGGCTACACCTTC; CDR3 protein: CSAREPGAYGYTF
D gene: .; V gene: TRBV14; J gene: TRBJ1-5; clone size: .; CDR3 DNA: TGTGCCAGCAGCCTCAGGGGAGGGCAGCCCCAGCATTTT; CDR3 protein: CASSLRGGQPQHF
D gene: TRBD2; V gene: TRBV28; J gene: TRBJ2-1; clone size: .; CDR3 DNA: TGTGCCAGCAGTTCTGCCGGGACTAGCGGGGCCAATGAGCAGTTCTTC; CDR3 protein: CASSSAGTSGANEQFF
D gene: .; V gene: TRBV7-2; J gene: TRBJ2-7; clone size: .; CDR3 DNA: TGTGCCAGCAGCTTAGGAGGGGCCCGAACTATGACGTACTTC; CDR3 protein: CASSLGGARTMTYF
D gene: .; V gene: TRBV10-3; J gene: TRBJ2-5; clone size: few; CDR3 DNA: TGTGCCATCAGTGATTTGGGTGCGGAGACCCAGTACTTC; CDR3 protein: CAISDLGAETQYF
D gene: TRBD2; V gene: TRBV4-2; J gene: TRBJ2-5; clone size: .; CDR3 DNA: TGTGCCAGCAGCCGAACTAGCGGGGGGGCTAAACAAGAGACCCAGTACTTC; CDR3 protein: CASSRTSGGAKQETQYF
D gene: .; V gene: TRBV4-1; J gene: TRBJ2-1; clone size: once; CDR3 DNA: TGCGCCAGCAGCCAAGATAGGACACAGAGGCAGTTCTTC; CDR3 protein: CASSQDRTQRQFF
D gene: .; V gene: TRBV21-1; J gene: TRBJ1-6; clone size: few; CDR3 DNA: TGTGCCAGCCCAAAAACAGGGGCACCTTATTCACCCCTCCACTTT; CDR3 protein: CASPKTGAPYSPLHF
D gene: .; V gene: TRBV16; J gene: TRBJ1-1; clone size: once; CDR3 DNA: TGTGCCAGCAGCCCCTCAGGGAGCGCTGAAGCTTTCTTT; CDR3 protein: CASSPSGSAEAFF
D gene: .; V gene: TRBV15; J gene: TRBJ2-7; clone size: few; CDR3 DNA: TGTGCCACCAGCCCAAGCAGCCGGGGGTACGAGCAGTACTTC; CDR3 protein: CATSPSSRGYEQYF
D gene: .; V gene: TRBV3-1; J gene: TRBJ2-3; clone size: .; CDR3 DNA: TGTGCCAGCAGCCAATTCGGGGGCTTCACAGATACGCAGTATTTT; CDR3 protein: CASSQFGGFTDTQYF
D gene: .; V gene: TRBV12-3/TRBV12-4; J gene: TRBJ2-5; clone size: .; CDR3 DNA: TGTGCCAGCAGGCCCTCCGAGCAGACCCAGTACTTC; CDR3 protein: CASRPSEQTQYF
D gene: TRBD1; V gene: TRBV5-4; J gene: TRBJ1-1; clone size: .; CDR3 DNA: TGTGCCAGCGGCTCGCGGGACAGGGGCGAAGCTGAAGCTTTCTTT; CDR3 protein: CASGSRDRGEAEAFF
D gene: TRBD1; V gene: TRBV29-1; J gene: TRBJ1-5; clone size: .; CDR3 DNA: TGCAGCGTTGTGGTCTTCCACACAGGGGCCACGGGCAATCAGCCCCAGCATTTT; CDR3 protein: CSVVVFHTGATGNQPQHF
D gene: TRBD1; V gene: TRBV20-1; J gene: TRBJ2-7; clone size: many; CDR3 DNA: TGCAGCCTGGGACAGGGGAGCACCTACGAGCAGTACTTC; CDR3 protein: CSLGQGSTYEQYF